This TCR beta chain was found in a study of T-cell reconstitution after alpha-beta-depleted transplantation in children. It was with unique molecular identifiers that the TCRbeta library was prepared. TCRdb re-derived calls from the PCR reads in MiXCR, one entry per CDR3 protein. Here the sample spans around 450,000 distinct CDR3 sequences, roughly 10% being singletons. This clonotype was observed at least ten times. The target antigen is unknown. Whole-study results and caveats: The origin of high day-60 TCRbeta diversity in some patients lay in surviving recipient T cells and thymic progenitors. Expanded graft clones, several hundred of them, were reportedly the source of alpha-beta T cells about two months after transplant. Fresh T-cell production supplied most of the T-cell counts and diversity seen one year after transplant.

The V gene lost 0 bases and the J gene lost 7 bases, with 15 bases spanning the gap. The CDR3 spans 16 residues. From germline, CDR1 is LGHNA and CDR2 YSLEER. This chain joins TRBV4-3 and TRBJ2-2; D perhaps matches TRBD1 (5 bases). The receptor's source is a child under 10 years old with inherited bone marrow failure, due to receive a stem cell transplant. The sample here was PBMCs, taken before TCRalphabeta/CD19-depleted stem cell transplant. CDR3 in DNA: TGCGCCAGCAGCCAAGACCTCGGTTGGGGCGGCGGGGAGCTGTTTTTT. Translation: CASSQDLGWGGGELFF.